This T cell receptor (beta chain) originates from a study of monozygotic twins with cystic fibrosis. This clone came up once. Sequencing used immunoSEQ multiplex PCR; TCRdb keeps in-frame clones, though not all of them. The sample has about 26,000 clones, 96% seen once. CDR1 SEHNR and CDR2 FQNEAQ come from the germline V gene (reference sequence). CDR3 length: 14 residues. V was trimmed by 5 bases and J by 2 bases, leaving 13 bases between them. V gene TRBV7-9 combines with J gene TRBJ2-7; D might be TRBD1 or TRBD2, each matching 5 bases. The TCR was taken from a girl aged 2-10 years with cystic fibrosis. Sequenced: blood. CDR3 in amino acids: CASSPRDGPYEQYF. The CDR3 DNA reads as TGTGCCAGCAGCCCTCGGGACGGCCCCTACGAGCAGTACTTC.